The next 10 T cell receptor beta chains were all read from a single sample in a study of cytomegalovirus exposure and HLA in healthy donors. PCR employed 60 Vbeta and 13 Jbeta primers. The method was immunoSEQ multiplex PCR; TCRdb's version includes in-frame clones alone and lacks a portion of them. The sample lists about 210,000 clones; roughly 82% were seen once. The specimen sequenced was PBMCs. These receptors all stem from a man aged 35 to 55 in good health and CMV-seropositive.

The V call is TRBV11-2, the J call TRBJ2-1; TRBD1 agrees at 8 bases. The V segment lost 4 bases and the J segment 7 bases; nucleotides outside the gene matches: 3. Germline CDR1 reads SGHAT; CDR2 reads FQNNGV. This CDR3 comprises 13 residues. CDR3 sequence reads: CASSSDRANEQFF. Here the CDR3 DNA reads TGTGCCAGCAGCTCGGACAGGGCTAATGAGCAGTTCTTC.

The CDR3 nucleotides read TGTGCCAGCAGTGAATATTGGCTAGCGGAAGAGACCCAGTACTTC. Translation gives CASSEYWLAEETQYF. The chain couples TRBV6-1 to TRBJ2-5; TRBD2 matches 7 bases. The CDR3 has 15 amino acids. V shed 2 bases, J shed 3 bases, and the junction held 6 bases outside the gene matches. CDR1 and CDR2 (germline): MNHNS, SASEGT.

Written as DNA, the CDR3 is TGTGCCAGTAGTACCATCACAGGGGTTAATGAAAAACTGTTTTTT. It specifies CASSTITGVNEKLFF. The J gene is TRBJ1-4, the V gene TRBV19, with TRBD1 matching 7 bases. CDR1 is LNHDA and CDR2 is SQIVND in the germline V gene (reference sequence). Trimming took 4 bases from V and 4 from J; bases not matched to a gene: 6. CDR3 size: 15 residues.

The chain uses TRBV27 and TRBJ1-2, with D perhaps matching TRBD1 (5 bases). The germline CDR1 and CDR2 sequences are MNHEY and SMNVEV (reference sequence). V lost 0 bases and J lost 8, with 16 bases in between. The CDR3 loop spans 15 amino acids. The CDR3 spells CASSLSLPGRNGYTF. CDR3 nucleotides: TGTGCCAGCAGTTTATCGCTTCCAGGGCGGAACGGCTACACCTTC.

The chain links TRBV19 to TRBJ1-5, with D tentatively TRBD1 (5 bases). The length of the CDR3 is 15 residues. The ends were cut back, 6 bases at V and 6 bases at J, with 18 bases in the middle. Germline V CDR1 and CDR2: LNHDA, SQIVND (reference sequence). CDR3 sequence: CASSPGRGVRQPQHF. The DNA of the CDR3 is TGTGCCAGTAGCCCCGGGAGGGGAGTACGTCAGCCCCAGCATTTT.

The rearrangement uses TRBV18 and TRBJ2-7; 10 positions match TRBD2. Germline CDR1 reads KGHSH; CDR2 reads LQKENI. V lost 6 bases to trimming and J lost 4 bases; unmatched junction nucleotides: 6. This CDR3 contains 14 residues. The CDR3 here is CASSRTSGTYEQYV. The CDR3 DNA is TGTGCCAGCTCTCGGACTAGCGGAACGTACGAGCAGTACGTC.

The chain has TRBV27 and TRBJ2-2; TRBD2 agrees at 13 bases. Germline V gene data show CDR1 as MNHEY and CDR2 as SMNVEV (reference sequence). V lost 5 bases and J lost 6; bases outside the gene matches: 3. The CDR3 length is 15 residues. CDR3 sequence reads: CASSVGLAGAGELFF. The CDR3 bases are TGTGCCAGCAGTGTAGGACTAGCGGGGGCCGGGGAGCTGTTTTTT.

Here the CDR3 DNA reads TGTGCCAGCAGCATGGGGACAGGGGGACGCAGCAATCAGCCCCAGCATTTT. This translates into CASSMGTGGRSNQPQHF. This chain connects TRBV7-2 to TRBJ1-5, with 11 nucleotides matching TRBD1. Germline-derived CDR1 and CDR2 are SGHTA and FQGNSA. CDR3 length: 17 residues. J gave up 1 base and V 5 bases, and 7 bases lay outside the gene matches. Combining the CDR3 with reference TRBV7-2 and TRBJ1-5 gives the whole variable domain GAGVSQSPSNKVTEKGKDVELRCDPISGHTALYWYRQSLGQGLEFLIYFQGNSAPDKSGLPSDRFSAERTGGSVSTLTIQRTQQEDSAVYLCASSMGTGGRSNQPQHFGDGTRLSIL.

This clone was counted a single time. V usage is TRBV7-8 and J usage is TRBJ1-5, with D perhaps matching TRBD1 (5 bases). Germline CDR1 SGHVS, CDR2 FQNEAQ. V lost 1 base and J lost 6, with 13 bases in between. The CDR3 is 15 amino acids. CDR3 sequence reads: CASSLVSRVPQPQHF. The CDR3 DNA reads as TGTGCCAGCAGCTTAGTAAGCAGGGTCCCTCAGCCCCAGCATTTT.

The V gene is TRBV5-1, the J gene TRBJ1-4; possibly TRBD1 for D (5 bases). This CDR3 has 14 residues. Between the trimmed V and J ends, which lost 4 bases and 3 bases, there was a span of 10 bases. Germline V gene data show CDR1 as SGHRS and CDR2 as YFSETQ. As DNA, the CDR3 is TGCGCCAGCAGCGAACAGGCCGCTAATGAAAAACTGTTTTTT. Residues: CASSEQAANEKLFF.